The entry that follows covers one TCR beta chain sequence. Its antigen remains unknown. The junction shows a germline mismatch at one end, possibly a read error. This record belongs to a study of T cell responses to AZD1222 COVID-19 vaccine. Whole-study results and caveats: Among spike-specific TCRs, nearly half reportedly target unmutated variant regions.

Clones were read by immunoSEQ multiplex PCR, and TCRdb kept only the in-frame ones, dropping some. This sample has roughly 200,000 clones, with over 80% found just once. The germline V gene has CDR1 LNHDA and CDR2 SQIVND (reference sequence). The length of the CDR3 is 15 residues. This clonotype was sampled from an adult in good health. The material sequenced was peripheral blood, taken on day 0 of AZD1222 vaccination. The V and J genes are TRBV19 and TRBJ1-2; no clear D. CDR3 DNA: TGTGCCAGTAGTAGGGCAGCAAGTGGTAACTATCGCTACACCTTC. Its translation: CASSRAASGNYRYTF.